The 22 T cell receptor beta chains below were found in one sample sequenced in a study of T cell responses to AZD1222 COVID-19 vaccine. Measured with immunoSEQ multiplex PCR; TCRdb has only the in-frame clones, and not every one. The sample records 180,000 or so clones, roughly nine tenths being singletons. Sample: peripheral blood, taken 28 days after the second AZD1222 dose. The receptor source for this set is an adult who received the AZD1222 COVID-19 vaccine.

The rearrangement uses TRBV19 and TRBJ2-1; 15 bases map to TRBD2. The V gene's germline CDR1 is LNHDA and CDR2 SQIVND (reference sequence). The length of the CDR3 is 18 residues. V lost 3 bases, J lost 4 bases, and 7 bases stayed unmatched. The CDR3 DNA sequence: TGTGCCAGTAGTATGGTTGCCGGGACTAGCGGGAGGTACAATGAGCAGTTCTTC. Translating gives CASSMVAGTSGRYNEQFF.

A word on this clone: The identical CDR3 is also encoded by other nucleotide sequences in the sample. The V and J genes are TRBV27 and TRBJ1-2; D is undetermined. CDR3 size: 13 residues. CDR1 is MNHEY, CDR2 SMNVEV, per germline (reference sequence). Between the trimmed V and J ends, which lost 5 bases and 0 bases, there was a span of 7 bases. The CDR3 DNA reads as TGTGCCAGCAGTCTAGGACCTAACTATGGCTACACCTTC. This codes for CASSLGPNYGYTF.

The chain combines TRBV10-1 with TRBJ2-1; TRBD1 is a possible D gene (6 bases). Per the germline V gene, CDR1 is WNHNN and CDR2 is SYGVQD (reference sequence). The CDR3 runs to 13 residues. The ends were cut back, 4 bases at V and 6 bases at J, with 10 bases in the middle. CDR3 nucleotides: TGCGCCAGCAGTGGTGGGGGCATCAATGAGCAGTTCTTC. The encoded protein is CASSGGGINEQFF.

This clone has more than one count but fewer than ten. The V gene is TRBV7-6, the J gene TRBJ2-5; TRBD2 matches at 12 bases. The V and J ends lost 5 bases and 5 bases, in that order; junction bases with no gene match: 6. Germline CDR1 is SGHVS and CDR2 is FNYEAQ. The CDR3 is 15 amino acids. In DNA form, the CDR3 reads TGTGCCAGCAGCCCTAGCGGGGGGGCTTGGGAGACCCAGTACTTC. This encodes CASSPSGGAWETQYF.

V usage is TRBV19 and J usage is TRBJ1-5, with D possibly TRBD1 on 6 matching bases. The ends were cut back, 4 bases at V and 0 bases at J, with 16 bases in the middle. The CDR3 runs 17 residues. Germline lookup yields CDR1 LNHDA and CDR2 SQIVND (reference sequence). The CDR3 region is CASSTPTSRGSNQPQHF. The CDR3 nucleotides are TGTGCCAGTAGTACCCCCACCTCCAGGGGTAGCAATCAGCCCCAGCATTTT.

The CDR3 sequence: CASSAGTRQWEQFF. CDR3 nucleotides: TGTGCCAGCAGCGCCGGGACTAGACAATGGGAGCAGTTCTTC. J is TRBJ2-1 and V is TRBV9, with 8 bases aligning to TRBD2. The CDR3 length is 14 residues. V lost 3 bases, J lost 10 bases, and 9 bases stayed unmatched. CDR1 and CDR2 from the germline V gene are SGDLS and YYNGEE. The variable domain in full, completed from reference TRBV9 and TRBJ2-1, reads DSGVTQTPKHLITATGQRVTLRCSPRSGDLSVYWYQQSLDQGLQFLIQYYNGEERAKGNILERFSAQQFPDLHSELNLSSLELGDSALYFCASSAGTRQWEQFFGPGTRLTVL.

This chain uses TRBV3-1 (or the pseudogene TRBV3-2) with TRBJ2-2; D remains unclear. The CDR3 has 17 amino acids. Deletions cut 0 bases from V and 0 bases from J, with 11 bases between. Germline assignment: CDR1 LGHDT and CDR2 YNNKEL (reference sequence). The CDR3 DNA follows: TGTGCCAGCAGCCAAGAAGCGCAGCTATCGAACACCGGGGAGCTGTTTTTT. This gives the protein CASSQEAQLSNTGELFF.

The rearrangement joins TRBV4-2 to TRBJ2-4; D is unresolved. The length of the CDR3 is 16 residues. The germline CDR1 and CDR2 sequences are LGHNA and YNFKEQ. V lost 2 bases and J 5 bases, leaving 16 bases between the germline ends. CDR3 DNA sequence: TGTGCCAGCAGCCAAAGGACGACTCCCCCTGAAAACATTCAGTACTTC. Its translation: CASSQRTTPPENIQYF.

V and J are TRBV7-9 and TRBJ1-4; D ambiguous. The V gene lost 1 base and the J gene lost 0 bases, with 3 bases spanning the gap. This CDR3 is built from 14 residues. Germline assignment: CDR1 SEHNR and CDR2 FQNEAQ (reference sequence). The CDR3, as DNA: TGTGCCAGCAGCTTAGTGTCAACTAATGAAAAACTGTTTTTT. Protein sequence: CASSLVSTNEKLFF.

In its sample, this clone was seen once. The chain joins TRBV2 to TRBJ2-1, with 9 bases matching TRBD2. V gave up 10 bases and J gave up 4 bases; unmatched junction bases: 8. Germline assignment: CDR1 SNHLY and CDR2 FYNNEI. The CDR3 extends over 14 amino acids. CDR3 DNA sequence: TGTGCCATGAAGGGACTAGCAGAATACAATGAGCAGTTCTTC. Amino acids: CAMKGLAEYNEQFF. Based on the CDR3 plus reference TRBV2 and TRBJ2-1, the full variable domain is EPEVTQTPSHQVTQMGQEVILRCVPISNHLYFYWYRQILGQKVEFLVSFYNNEISEKSEIFDDQFSVERPDGSNFTLKIRSTKLEDSAMYFCAMKGLAEYNEQFFGPGTRLTVL.

CDR3: CASSLRAGRNTGELFF. Written as DNA, the CDR3 is TGTGCCAGCAGCTTGAGGGCAGGTCGGAACACCGGGGAGCTGTTTTTT. The chain has TRBV5-4 and TRBJ2-2, with unresolved D. CDR3 length: 16 amino acids. With 1 base removed from V and 1 base from J, the gap between germline ends came to 11 bases. Germline V gives CDR1 SGHNT, CDR2 YYREEE (reference sequence).

CDR3 nucleotides: TGTGCCAGCAGCGTTAACACCGGGGAGCTGTTTTTT. Its translation is CASSVNTGELFF. The rearrangement joins TRBV7-3 to TRBJ2-2; D is unresolved. CDR1 and CDR2 (germline): SGHTA, FQGTGA. Trimming stripped 5 bases from V and 2 bases from J, with 3 bases between. The CDR3 runs 12 residues.

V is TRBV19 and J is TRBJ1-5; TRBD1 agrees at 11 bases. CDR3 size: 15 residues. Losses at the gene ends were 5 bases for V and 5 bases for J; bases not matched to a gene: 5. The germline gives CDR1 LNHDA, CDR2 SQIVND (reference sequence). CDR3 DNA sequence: TGTGCCAGTAGTCCCTGGACAGGGGGCTATCAGCCCCAGCATTTT. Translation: CASSPWTGGYQPQHF.

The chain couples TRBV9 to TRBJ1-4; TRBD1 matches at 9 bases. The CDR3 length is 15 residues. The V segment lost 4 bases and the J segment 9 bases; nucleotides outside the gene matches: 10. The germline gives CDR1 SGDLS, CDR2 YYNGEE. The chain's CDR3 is CASSPRQGGSQKLFF. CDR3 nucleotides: TGTGCCAGCAGCCCCCGACAGGGGGGTTCCCAAAAACTGTTTTTT.

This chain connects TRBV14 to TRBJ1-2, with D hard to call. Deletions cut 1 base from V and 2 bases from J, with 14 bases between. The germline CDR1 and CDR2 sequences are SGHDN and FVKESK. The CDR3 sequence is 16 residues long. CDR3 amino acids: CASSQALWGRNYGYTF. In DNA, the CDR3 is TGTGCCAGCAGCCAAGCCCTCTGGGGAAGGAACTATGGCTACACCTTC.

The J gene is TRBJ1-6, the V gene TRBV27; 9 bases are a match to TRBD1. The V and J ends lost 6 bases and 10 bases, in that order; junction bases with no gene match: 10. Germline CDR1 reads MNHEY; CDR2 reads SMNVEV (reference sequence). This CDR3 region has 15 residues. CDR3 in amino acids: CASRFRGQGRSPLHF. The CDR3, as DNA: TGTGCCAGCAGGTTTAGAGGACAGGGGCGCTCACCCCTCCACTTT.

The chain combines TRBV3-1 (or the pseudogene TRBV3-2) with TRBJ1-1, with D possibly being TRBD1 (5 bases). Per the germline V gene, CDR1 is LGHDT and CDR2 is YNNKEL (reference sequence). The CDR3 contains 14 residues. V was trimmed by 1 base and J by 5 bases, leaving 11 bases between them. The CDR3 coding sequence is TGTGCCAGCAGCCAAGGGGGGGTAAGGACTGAAGCTTTCTTT. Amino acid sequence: CASSQGGVRTEAFF.

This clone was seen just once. CDR3 residues: CASSYLQGPFNGYTF. In DNA, the CDR3 is TGTGCCAGCAGCTACCTACAGGGCCCTTTTAATGGCTACACCTTC. V usage is TRBV11-2 and J usage is TRBJ1-2, with D possibly matching TRBD1 (6 bases). Germline loops: CDR1 SGHAT, CDR2 FQNNGV. This CDR3 region has 15 residues. The V end was cut by 4 bases, the J end by 6 bases, with 18 bases between.

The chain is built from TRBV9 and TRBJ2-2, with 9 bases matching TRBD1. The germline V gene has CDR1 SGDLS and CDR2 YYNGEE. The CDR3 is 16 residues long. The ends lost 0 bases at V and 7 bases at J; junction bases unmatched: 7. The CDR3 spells CASSVDGTGLGGELFF. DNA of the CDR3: TGTGCCAGCAGCGTAGATGGGACAGGGCTCGGCGGGGAGCTGTTTTTT.

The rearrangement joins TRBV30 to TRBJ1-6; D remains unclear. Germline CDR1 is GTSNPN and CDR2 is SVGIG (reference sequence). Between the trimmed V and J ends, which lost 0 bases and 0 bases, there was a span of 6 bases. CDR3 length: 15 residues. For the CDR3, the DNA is TGTGCCTGGAGTGTCCCAGCCTCCTATAATTCACCCCTCCACTTT. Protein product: CAWSVPASYNSPLHF.

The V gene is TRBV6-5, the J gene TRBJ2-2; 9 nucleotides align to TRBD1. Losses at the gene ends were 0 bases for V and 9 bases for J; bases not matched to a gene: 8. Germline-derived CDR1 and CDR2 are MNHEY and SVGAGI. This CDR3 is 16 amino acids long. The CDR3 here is CASSYSFGTGNRELFF. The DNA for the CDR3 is TGTGCCAGCAGTTACTCTTTTGGGACAGGGAACAGGGAGCTGTTTTTT.

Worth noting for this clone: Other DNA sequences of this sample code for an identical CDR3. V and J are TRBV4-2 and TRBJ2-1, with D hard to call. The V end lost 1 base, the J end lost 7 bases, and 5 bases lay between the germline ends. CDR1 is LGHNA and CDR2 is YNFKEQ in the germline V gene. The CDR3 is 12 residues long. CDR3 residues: CASSQVGNEQFF. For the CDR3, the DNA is TGTGCCAGCAGCCAAGTGGGTAATGAGCAGTTCTTC.